This TCR beta chain emerged from a study of T cell clonality in common variable immunodeficiency. General study findings and limits: Reportedly, TCR beta sequences from common variable immunodeficiency showed fewer deletions and N-nucleotide insertions.

CVID and control samples used equivalent genomic DNA input. Sequenced by immunoSEQ multiplex PCR; TCRdb stores in-frame clones only, minus some. The repertoire has about 19,000 clones, none seen only once; the ten largest take under 25%. Germline loops: CDR1 ENHRY, CDR2 SYGVKD. Trimming cost V 3 bases and J 1 base, with 10 bases left between them. This CDR3 contains 14 residues. This clone was found many times. The antigen is undetermined. The CDR3 goes on 3 residues after the read ends, and that part is filled in from the germline J gene. The material sequenced was peripheral blood mononuclear cells. The TCR sequence derives from a human donor with common variable immunodeficiency. The chain joins TRBV10-3 to TRBJ2-7; the D is unclear. CDR3 region: CAISEAWASYEQYF. The part of the CDR3 DNA that was read is TGTGCCATCAGTGAAGCTTGGGCATCCTACGAG.